This TCR beta chain came from a study of T-cell memory formation after mild COVID-19. V lost 3 bases and J 7 bases, leaving 10 bases between the germline ends. The CDR3 covers 13 residues. Study observations and caveats: Certain responding clones were present in pre-infection memory, suggesting participation of cross-reactive memory.

About this clonotype itself: Its target is unknown.

TCRdb re-called the 5' RACE reads with MiXCR, one entry per CDR3 protein. The sample lists roughly 450,000 distinct CDR3 sequences, 15% to 20% seen once, with 10% to 15% in the top ten. Sequencing was carried out using PBMCs or a T cell subset sorted from them (not recorded which). The chain recombines TRBV12-3 or TRBV12-4 with TRBJ1-5; D not certain. This TCR derives from an adult woman who had mild COVID-19 (a few samples of this study predate the infection). Cell type and time point are not known. DNA of the CDR3: TGTGCCAGCAGTTTTTCAGTGGGACAGCCCCAGCATTTT. Residues: CASSFSVGQPQHF.